The 7 T cell receptor beta chains below come from one sample, sequenced in a study of blood T cell repertoires in COVID-19. Only in-frame clones appear in the TCRdb table, and some are missing; sequencing was by immunoSEQ multiplex PCR. The top ten clones hold roughly 3% of a sample with over 200,000 clones, around 87% of them seen once. The sequenced sample consisted of peripheral blood. These receptors were taken from a woman aged 25 to 39 who had recovered from COVID-19.

The chain is built from TRBV5-1 and TRBJ1-6, with D maybe TRBD1 (5 bases). The germline V gene has CDR1 SGHRS and CDR2 YFSETQ. The germline V and J ends were trimmed by 1 base and 7 bases, with 12 bases remaining between them. The CDR3 extends over 15 amino acids. CDR3 sequence reads: CASSLNTQVNSPLHF. DNA of the CDR3: TGCGCCAGCAGCTTGAATACACAGGTCAATTCACCCCTCCACTTT. Looking up the rest from reference TRBV5-1 and TRBJ1-6 gives the full variable domain: KAGVTQTPRYLIKTRGQQVTLSCSPISGHRSVSWYQQTPGQGLQFLFEYFSETQRNKGNFPGRFSGRQFSNSRSEMNVSTLELGDSALYLCASSLNTQVNSPLHFGNGTRLTVT.

The J gene is TRBJ1-3, the V gene TRBV23-1, with 8 bases that match TRBD1. TRBV23-1 is marked as an open reading frame, function uncertain. This CDR3 comprises 17 residues. J was trimmed by 8 bases and V by 4 bases; bases with no gene match: 16. CDR3 in DNA: TGCGCCAGCAGTCCATATAGACAGGGGCCAGGTACTTACACCATATATTTT. Translated, it gives CASSPYRQGPGTYTIYF.

The rearrangement joins TRBV21-1 to TRBJ2-2; TRBD2, the D gene given by the table, was not confirmed from the DNA. TRBV21-1 has pseudogene status. This CDR3 has 17 amino acids. DNA of the CDR3: TGTGCCAGCAGCCTATACTGGAGGAAGGAGAACACCGGGGAGCTGTTTTTT. Translating it yields CASSLYWRKENTGELFF.

This clone was observed a single time. The genes are TRBV20-1 and TRBJ2-1; D is undetermined. The germline V and J ends were trimmed by 3 bases and 4 bases, with 7 bases remaining between them. The germline V gene encodes CDR1 DFQATT and CDR2 SNEGSKA (reference sequence). The CDR3 is made up of 12 amino acids. The CDR3 bases are TGCAGTGCTAGTATCAGATACAATGAGCAGTTCTTC. It codes for CSASIRYNEQFF.

The chain uses TRBV10-3 and TRBJ2-6, with 7 nucleotides matching TRBD2. The J segment lost 0 bases and the V segment lost 6 bases, leaving 11 bases of the junction unmatched. The CDR3 spans 18 residues. Germline V lookup: CDR1 ENHRY, CDR2 SYGVKD. The CDR3 coding sequence is TGTGCCATCAGCTCCGGGGAGGGGATCACCTCTGGGGCCAACGTCCTGACTTTC. Amino acid sequence: CAISSGEGITSGANVLTF.

The J gene is TRBJ1-6, the V gene TRBV30, with 12 bases that match TRBD1. The V and J ends lost 0 bases and 7 bases, in that order; junction bases with no gene match: 1. The length of the CDR3 is 15 residues. CDR1 and CDR2 (germline): GTSNPN, SVGIG (reference sequence). The DNA of the CDR3 is TGTGCCTGGAGTGTGGGACAGGGGGCAAATTCACCCCTCCACTTT. It is translated as CAWSVGQGANSPLHF.

The chain employs TRBV5-1 and TRBJ2-2; D remains ambiguous. Germline CDR1 SGHRS, CDR2 YFSETQ. The germline V and J ends were trimmed by 1 base and 2 bases, with 6 bases remaining between them. CDR3 size: 14 residues. CDR3 loop: CASSLTANTGELFF. The CDR3 nucleotides are TGCGCCAGCAGCTTGACAGCAAACACCGGGGAGCTGTTTTTT.